The 30 T cell receptor beta chains reported below all come from one sample, sequenced in a study of cytomegalovirus exposure and HLA in healthy donors. Assay: immunoSEQ multiplex PCR; the TCRdb copy retains only in-frame clones and omits some. The table has roughly 140,000 clones, around 90% seen once. The sequencing sample was made of PBMCs. All receptors come from a woman between 18 and 29 years old in good health and CMV-seropositive.

CDR3 residues: CASSSQVENSYNEQFF. CDR3 DNA sequence: TGCGCCAGCAGCTCACAAGTGGAGAACTCCTACAATGAGCAGTTCTTC. J is TRBJ2-1 and V is TRBV5-1; no clear D gene. The ends were cut back, 3 bases at V and 0 bases at J, with 13 bases in the middle. This CDR3 is built from 16 residues. The germline gives CDR1 SGHRS, CDR2 YFSETQ.

This chain's CDR3 is CASSIFSGGATNEKLFF. In DNA form, the CDR3 reads TGTGCCAGTAGTATATTTTCCGGAGGCGCAACTAATGAAAAACTGTTTTTT. This sequence joins TRBV19 and TRBJ1-4; D is uncertain. CDR3 size: 17 residues. The germline V and J ends were trimmed by 2 bases and 0 bases, with 13 bases remaining between them. Germline loops: CDR1 LNHDA, CDR2 SQIVND (reference sequence).

The rearrangement joins TRBV5-1 to TRBJ2-1; D is possibly TRBD2 (6 bases). Germline lookup yields CDR1 SGHRS and CDR2 YFSETQ. V lost 3 bases, J lost 2 bases, and 18 bases lay in between. The CDR3 is 17 amino acids. CDR3 sequence reads: CASSYYQGSGTYNEQFF. The CDR3 DNA reads as TGCGCCAGCAGCTACTATCAGGGTAGCGGTACCTACAATGAGCAGTTCTTC. The variable domain in full, with the rest retrieved from reference TRBV5-1 and TRBJ2-1, is KAGVTQTPRYLIKTRGQQVTLSCSPISGHRSVSWYQQTPGQGLQFLFEYFSETQRNKGNFPGRFSGRQFSNSRSEMNVSTLELGDSALYLCASSYYQGSGTYNEQFFGPGTRLTVL.

The CDR3 DNA sequence: TGTGCCAGCTTACCGAGACAGGGACTCTACGAGCAGTACTTC. Translating it yields CASLPRQGLYEQYF. V is TRBV2 and J is TRBJ2-7; a possible D gene is TRBD1 (7 bases). Germline V CDR1 and CDR2: SNHLY, FYNNEI. The V and J ends lost 8 bases and 3 bases respectively, with 17 bases between them. This CDR3 contains 14 residues.

This chain joins TRBV5-8 and TRBJ2-7; 11 bases line up with TRBD2. Trimming at V came to 0 bases and at J to 4 bases, leaving 6 bases not matched to a gene. CDR1 and CDR2 from the germline V gene are SGHTS and YDEGEE. This CDR3 has 16 amino acids. The CDR3 DNA sequence: TGTGCCAGCAGCTTGGACCCTCGACTAGCGGGATACGAGCAGTACTTC. Residues: CASSLDPRLAGYEQYF.

This chain uses TRBV6-1 with TRBJ1-5; D gene ambiguous. CDR1 MNHNS and CDR2 SASEGT come from the germline V gene. CDR3 length: 13 amino acids. The V end was cut by 5 bases, the J end by 0 bases, with 5 bases between. CDR3 protein: CASSKLSNQPQHF. For the CDR3, the DNA is TGTGCCAGCAGTAAACTTAGCAATCAGCCCCAGCATTTT.

The chain uses TRBV2 and TRBJ2-1; D is possibly TRBD2 (5 bases). Germline V lookup: CDR1 SNHLY, CDR2 FYNNEI. V was clipped by 6 bases and J by 2 bases, with 11 bases between them. The CDR3 is 14 amino acids. The CDR3 protein is CASRYGGTYNEQFF. The CDR3 DNA reads TGTGCCAGCAGGTATGGAGGCACCTACAATGAGCAGTTCTTC.

This chain links TRBV19 with TRBJ1-5; D might be TRBD1 (6 bases). Trimming stripped 1 base from V and 4 bases from J, with 8 bases between. This CDR3 has 14 amino acids. In germline, CDR1 is LNHDA, CDR2 SQIVND (reference sequence). The DNA of the CDR3 is TGTGCCAGTAGTATAGCCGGACAGAATCAGCCCCAGCATTTT. This codes for CASSIAGQNQPQHF.

The count of this clone is one. V and J are TRBV5-1 and TRBJ2-2, with TRBD1 matching over 8 bases. This CDR3 has 15 residues. Germline V lookup: CDR1 SGHRS, CDR2 YFSETQ. J was trimmed by 5 bases and V by 4 bases; bases with no gene match: 7. CDR3 residues: CASSPDRGSTGELFF. CDR3 nucleotide sequence: TGCGCCAGCAGCCCAGACAGGGGATCGACCGGGGAGCTGTTTTTT.

Only a few counts were recorded for this clone. The V gene is TRBV29-1, the J gene TRBJ1-3; TRBD1 aligns across 10 bases. Trimming at V came to 4 bases and at J to 4 bases, leaving 4 bases not matched to a gene. This CDR3 is 14 amino acids long. The V gene's germline CDR1 is SQVTM and CDR2 ANQGSEA. In DNA form, the CDR3 reads TGCAGCGTTGCAGGGGACAGGGGAGGAAACACCATATATTTT. It yields the protein CSVAGDRGGNTIYF.

The chain uses TRBV9 and TRBJ2-1, with 11 bases lining up with TRBD2. CDR3 length equals 14 residues. With 8 bases clipped from V and 7 bases from J, the junction kept 8 bases outside the gene matches. Germline values: CDR1 SGDLS, CDR2 YYNGEE. CDR3 coding DNA: TGTGCCAGTTCGATCGCTAGCGGGAGGAATGAGCAGTTCTTC. It translates to CASSIASGRNEQFF.

The chain links TRBV5-1 to TRBJ2-4, with a tentative D call TRBD2 (5 bases). The CDR3 contains 12 residues. With 0 bases removed from V and 13 bases from J, the gap between germline ends came to 11 bases. Germline-derived CDR1 and CDR2 are SGHRS and YFSETQ. CDR3 amino acids: CASSLAGLGQYF. The CDR3 region has the DNA TGCGCCAGCAGCTTGGCCGGACTGGGGCAGTACTTC.

The V and J genes are TRBV9 and TRBJ2-1; 10 positions agree with TRBD1. CDR1 and CDR2 from the germline V gene are SGDLS and YYNGEE. With V trimmed by 4 bases and J by 7 bases, 8 bases remained unmatched. This CDR3 comprises 15 residues. For the CDR3, the DNA is TGTGCCAGCAGCCTCCGGGACAGGGGTACGAATGAGCAGTTCTTC. This gives the protein CASSLRDRGTNEQFF.

The chain is built from TRBV11-2 and TRBJ2-1; 14 positions match TRBD2. V was pared by 4 bases and J by 4 bases, with 6 bases of the junction left unmatched. This CDR3 is 17 amino acids long. CDR1 and CDR2 (germline): SGHAT, FQNNGV. The CDR3 reads CASSSATSGRGYNEQFF. CDR3 bases: TGTGCCAGCAGCTCCGCGACTAGCGGGAGGGGTTACAATGAGCAGTTCTTC.

The rearrangement joins TRBV5-1 to TRBJ2-7; 9 nucleotides line up with TRBD2. The CDR3 has 15 residues. CDR1 is SGHRS and CDR2 is YFSETQ in the germline V gene. The ends lost 1 base at V and 5 bases at J; junction bases unmatched: 7. The CDR3: CASSLNAGGGNEQYF. Here the CDR3 DNA reads TGCGCCAGCAGCTTGAATGCGGGAGGGGGTAACGAGCAGTACTTC.

The genes are TRBV30 and TRBJ2-3, with 13 bases that match TRBD2. In germline, CDR1 is GTSNPN, CDR2 SVGIG (reference sequence). Unmatched junction bases numbered 8, after V lost 1 base and J lost 1 base. The length of the CDR3 is 18 residues. The CDR3 protein is CAWSASTSGRLGTDTQYF. For the CDR3, the DNA is TGTGCCTGGAGTGCCTCGACTAGCGGGAGGTTGGGCACAGATACGCAGTATTTT.

The chain employs TRBV19 and TRBJ2-3; D perhaps matches TRBD1 (6 bases). Per the germline V gene, CDR1 is LNHDA and CDR2 is SQIVND (reference sequence). The CDR3 has 13 residues. V dropped 7 bases and J dropped 2 bases, with 10 bases sitting between them. CDR3 protein: CASNRGNTDTQYF. The CDR3 coding sequence is TGTGCCAGTAATAGGGGGAACACAGATACGCAGTATTTT. The variable domain in full, with the rest retrieved from reference TRBV19 and TRBJ2-3, is DGGITQSPKYLFRKEGQNVTLSCEQNLNHDAMYWYRQDPGQGLRLIYYSQIVNDFQKGDIAEGYSVSREKKESFPLTVTSAQKNPTAFYLCASNRGNTDTQYFGPGTRLTVL.

V usage is TRBV7-3 and J usage is TRBJ2-3, with 15 nucleotides matching TRBD2. The CDR3 covers 17 residues. CDR1 is SGHTA and CDR2 is FQGTGA in the germline V gene. V shed 2 bases, J shed 1 base, and the junction held 1 base outside the gene matches. CDR3 amino acids: CASSLWTSGRGTDTQYF. CDR3 nucleotide sequence: TGTGCCAGCAGCTTATGGACTAGCGGGAGGGGCACAGATACGCAGTATTTT. The entire variable domain, with the rest obtained from reference TRBV7-3 and TRBJ2-3, is as follows: GAGVSQTPSNKVTEKGKYVELRCDPISGHTALYWYRQSLGQGPEFLIYFQGTGAADDSGLPNDRFFAVRPEGSVSTLKIQRTERGDSAVYLCASSLWTSGRGTDTQYFGPGTRLTVL.

V is TRBV27 and J is TRBJ2-7; possible D gene TRBD1, 6 bases. The V end lost 6 bases, the J end lost 3 bases, and 18 bases lay between the germline ends. The germline gives CDR1 MNHEY, CDR2 SMNVEV (reference sequence). This CDR3 spans 15 amino acids. CDR3 amino acids: CASRSLGQKDYEQYF. The DNA of the CDR3 is TGTGCCAGCAGATCTCTCGGACAGAAAGACTACGAGCAGTACTTC.

With respect to this clone: This sample also contains other DNA sequences that code for the same CDR3. V usage is TRBV2 and J usage is TRBJ2-7; no definite D call. This CDR3 is built from 11 residues. The V end was cut by 5 bases, the J end by 4 bases, with 6 bases between. The V gene's germline CDR1 is SNHLY and CDR2 FYNNEI. CDR3 bases: TGTGCCAGCAGTTTCAGTTACGAGCAGTACTTC. This encodes CASSFSYEQYF.

The J gene is TRBJ2-5, the V gene TRBV5-1; 7 positions agree with TRBD2. Germline CDR1 and CDR2: SGHRS and YFSETQ. This CDR3 has 15 residues. Unmatched junction bases numbered 12, after V lost 5 bases and J lost 5 bases. CDR3 in amino acids: CASSPPFAGVETQYF. Here the CDR3 DNA reads TGCGCCAGCAGTCCCCCTTTCGCGGGAGTGGAGACCCAGTACTTC.

The rearrangement links TRBV7-2 to TRBJ1-5, with D possibly being TRBD1 (6 bases). Germline CDR1 reads SGHTA; CDR2 reads FQGNSA. The CDR3 extends over 13 amino acids. V was trimmed by 7 bases and J by 5 bases, leaving 12 bases between them. For the CDR3, the DNA is TGTGCCAGCACAATGGGGGCCTATCAGCCCCAGCATTTT. Its protein is CASTMGAYQPQHF.

The gene calls are TRBV5-1 and TRBJ2-7, with TRBD1 matching over 9 bases. This CDR3 has 14 residues. With 2 bases clipped from V and 3 bases from J, the junction kept 3 bases outside the gene matches. The germline gives CDR1 SGHRS, CDR2 YFSETQ. The CDR3 region is CASSFRDRVYEQYF. The CDR3 region has the DNA TGCGCCAGCAGCTTCCGGGACAGGGTCTACGAGCAGTACTTC.

The chain couples TRBV5-7 to TRBJ2-2; the D gene is possibly TRBD2 (6 bases). TRBV5-7 is reported as an ORF; its role is uncertain. The V gene lost 4 bases and the J gene lost 6 bases, with 28 bases spanning the gap. There are 19 residues in the CDR3. In nucleotides, the CDR3 is TGTGCCAGCAGCCTATCTTCGGAGGGTAGCTCCAGATGGGCCGGGGAGCTGTTTTTT. This translates into CASSLSSEGSSRWAGELFF.

The chain has TRBV27 and TRBJ2-3; 9 bases line up with TRBD2. With V trimmed by 5 bases and J by 4 bases, 10 bases remained unmatched. Germline CDR1 and CDR2: MNHEY and SMNVEV (reference sequence). CDR3 length: 16 amino acids. The CDR3 DNA reads TGTGCCAGCAGTGGGCCAGCGGGAGGTCGGGCAGATACGCAGTATTTT. As protein: CASSGPAGGRADTQYF.

This chain uses TRBV7-9 with TRBJ2-1; possibly TRBD2 for D (5 bases). Germline values: CDR1 SEHNR, CDR2 FQNEAQ (reference sequence). The CDR3 is 14 amino acids. The V and J ends lost 1 base and 5 bases respectively, with 9 bases between them. CDR3: CASSLVAGNNEQFF. In nucleotides, the CDR3 is TGTGCCAGCAGCTTAGTCGCCGGGAACAATGAGCAGTTCTTC.

The sample holds a few counts of this clone. The chain has TRBV10-1 and TRBJ1-1; D remains unclear. The CDR3 extends over 14 amino acids. V dropped 0 bases and J dropped 4 bases, with 9 bases sitting between them. Germline CDR1 reads WNHNN; CDR2 reads SYGVQD (reference sequence). The CDR3 DNA reads TGCGCCAGCAGTGAGTCGTTGGAGGGCACTGAAGCTTTCTTT. Its translation: CASSESLEGTEAFF.

This sequence joins TRBV4-1 and TRBJ2-1; 7 nucleotides match TRBD1. The CDR3 is 16 amino acids. The trim removed 3 bases at V and 6 bases at J, leaving 11 bases unmatched. The germline V gene has CDR1 MGHRA and CDR2 YSYEKL. In DNA form, the CDR3 reads TGCGCCAGCAGCCACCCCCCCGGGACAGTGAGCAATGAGCAGTTCTTC. Amino acids: CASSHPPGTVSNEQFF.

The J gene is TRBJ2-7, the V gene TRBV12-2; TRBD2 is the table's D call, not checked against the DNA. TRBV12-2 is a pseudogene. The CDR3 extends over 17 amino acids. CDR3 residues: CASRFLSMRLFSYEQYF. CDR3 bases: TGTGCAAGTCGCTTTTTGTCTATGAGACTGTTCTCCTACGAGCAGTACTTC.

V usage is TRBV6-6 and J usage is TRBJ2-1, with 7 bases lining up with TRBD2. V lost 7 bases and J lost 1; bases outside the gene matches: 7. The CDR3 consists of 15 residues. Germline V gene sequence: CDR1 MNHNY, CDR2 SVGAGI (reference sequence). CDR3 amino acids: CASTSSGISYNEQFF. As DNA, the CDR3 is TGTGCCAGCACCTCTAGCGGTATATCCTACAATGAGCAGTTCTTC.